This T cell receptor (beta chain) was recovered during a study of beta chain features in type 1 diabetes. Trimming shortened V by 8 bases and J by 0 bases, and 11 bases separated the two germline ends. Germline CDR1 and CDR2: SNHLY and FYNNEI. The CDR3 covers 14 residues. Reverse transcription of all isolated RNA meant that expressed TCRB transcripts were sequenced. The data were produced by immunoSEQ multiplex PCR, yet TCRdb's version contains in-frame clones alone and is incomplete. The sample shows some 900,000 clones, 17% of them seen only once. Each donor gave one heparinised blood draw averaging approximately 100 mL.

The sample was naive CD4+ T cells from blood. The rearrangement uses TRBV2 and TRBJ2-1; unclear D gene. This receptor was taken from a woman in her late teens or twenties in good health. CDR3 residues: CASQAFGSYNEQFF. The DNA for the CDR3 is TGTGCCAGCCAAGCGTTTGGCTCCTACAATGAGCAGTTCTTC.